The entry below describes one T cell receptor beta chain. These data belong to a study of beta chain features in type 1 diabetes. Study details: Healthy donors and patients had similar age, gender and cell yields.

Naive, central memory, regulatory and stem cell-like memory cells within the CD4+ compartment were sorted using CD45RO/CCR7/CD25/CD127/CD95/CD27. Investigators reverse transcribed all isolated RNA, so they sequenced expressed TCRB transcripts. Clones were sequenced by immunoSEQ multiplex PCR, and TCRdb holds only the in-frame ones, with some missing. Of 860,000 or so clones listed, roughly 17% are singletons. There are 17 residues in the CDR3. The V gene lost 0 bases and the J gene lost 0 bases, with 16 bases spanning the gap. Germline CDR1 and CDR2: SGHTS and YDEGEE. Sample: naive CD4+ T cells from blood. This sequence joins TRBV5-8 and TRBJ2-7; D may be TRBD1 or TRBD2 (5 bases each). This sequence originates from a woman under 30 in good health. The CDR3, as DNA: TGTGCCAGCAGCTTGGTGTCGGGGCCGTGGAGCTCCTACGAGCAGTACTTC. Residues: CASSLVSGPWSSYEQYF.